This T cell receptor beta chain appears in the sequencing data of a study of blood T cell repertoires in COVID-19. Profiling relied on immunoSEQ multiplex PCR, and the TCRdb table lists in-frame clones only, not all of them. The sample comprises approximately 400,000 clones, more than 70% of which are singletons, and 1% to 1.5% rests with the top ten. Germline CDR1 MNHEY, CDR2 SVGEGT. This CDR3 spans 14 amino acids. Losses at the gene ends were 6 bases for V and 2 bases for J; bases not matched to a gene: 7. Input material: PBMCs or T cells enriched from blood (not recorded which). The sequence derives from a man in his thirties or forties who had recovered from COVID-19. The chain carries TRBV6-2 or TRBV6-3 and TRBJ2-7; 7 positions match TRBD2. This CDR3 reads CASSLDGGTYEQYF. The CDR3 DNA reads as TGTGCCAGCAGCCTCGACGGGGGGACCTACGAGCAGTACTTC.